Following are 16 T cell receptor beta chains from one sample sequenced in a study of T cells in Graves' hyperthyroidism and ophthalmopathy. The TCR beta CDR3 regions underwent amplification using RNA transcripts as the source. An initial round of RT-PCR targeting the TCR CDR3 relied on the HTBI primer set. TCRdb used MiXCR to reprocess the multiplex PCR reads, holding one entry per CDR3 protein. The sample includes some 300,000 distinct CDR3 sequences, around a fifth seen only once; the top ten take roughly 39%. The specimen sequenced was blood. Receptors originate from a man aged 50 to 59 with Graves' ophthalmopathy.

This clonotype appeared many times. The rearrangement links TRBV2 to TRBJ2-1, with 7 bases matching TRBD2. Trimming at V came to 0 bases and at J to 6 bases, leaving 8 bases not matched to a gene. Germline-derived CDR1 and CDR2 are SNHLY and FYNNEI. The CDR3 sequence is 16 residues long. For the CDR3, the DNA is TGTGCCAGCAGTGAAGCGCCCAGCGGGACTTTCAATGAGCAGTTCTTC. As protein: CASSEAPSGTFNEQFF.

This clonotype was counted ten times or more. The gene calls are TRBV5-1 and TRBJ2-7; 11 bases map to TRBD2. The CDR3 is 15 amino acids. With V trimmed by 5 bases and J by 2 bases, 6 bases remained unmatched. The V gene's germline CDR1 is SGHRS and CDR2 YFSETQ. CDR3 DNA: TGCGCCAGCAGTTTCGAGACTAGCGGGGCCTACGAGCAGTACTTC. It codes for CASSFETSGAYEQYF. The full variable domain, in which reference TRBV5-1 and TRBJ2-7 provide the parts outside the CDR3, is KAGVTQTPRYLIKTRGQQVTLSCSPISGHRSVSWYQQTPGQGLQFLFEYFSETQRNKGNFPGRFSGRQFSNSRSEMNVSTLELGDSALYLCASSFETSGAYEQYFGPGTRLTVT.

This clonotype was counted ten times or more. The chain joins TRBV2 to TRBJ2-1, with 7 nucleotides matching TRBD2. Trimming removed 3 bases from V and 7 bases from J; junction bases left unmatched: 3. This CDR3 contains 13 residues. The germline V gene encodes CDR1 SNHLY and CDR2 FYNNEI. The CDR3 DNA is TGTGCCAGCAGTGAGCGGGAGCGGAATGAGCAGTTCTTC. Protein product: CASSERERNEQFF.

This clonotype was counted ten times or more. This rearrangement joins TRBV29-1 to TRBJ2-6; D gene uncertain. In germline, CDR1 is SQVTM, CDR2 ANQGSEA. Between the trimmed V and J ends, which lost 6 bases and 1 base, there was a span of 4 bases. The CDR3 covers 12 residues. In nucleotides, the CDR3 is TGCAGCGTGCAATCTGGGGCCAACGTCCTGACTTTC. Amino acids: CSVQSGANVLTF.

CDR3: CASSSRAPTSTLPGGKLFF. The CDR3 DNA follows: TGTGCCAGCAGTTCCCGGGCCCCTACCTCCACCCTACCGGGAGGGAAGCTGTTTTTT. The chain carries TRBV6-1 and TRBJ2-2; 8 bases are shared with TRBD2. CDR1 is MNHNS and CDR2 is SASEGT in the germline V gene. The CDR3 sequence is 19 residues long. Losses at the gene ends were 5 bases for V and 12 bases for J; bases not matched to a gene: 26.

This clonotype was detected only a few times. A much more abundant neighbour one base away suggests this may be a read error. V is TRBV5-1 and J is TRBJ2-3; possibly TRBD1 for D (6 bases). The last part of the DNA fits TRBJ1-5 better; the J call may be wrong. The CDR3 sequence is 13 residues long. The germline gives CDR1 SGHRS, CDR2 YFSETQ. DNA of the CDR3: TGCGCCAGCAGTGTGGACAGCACAGATACGCAGCATTTT. This codes for CASSVDSTDTQHF.

This clonotype appeared a few times. The chain uses TRBV27 and TRBJ2-7; D uncertain. This CDR3 region has 12 residues. Trimming cost V 5 bases and J 6 bases, with 11 bases left between them. Germline loops: CDR1 MNHEY, CDR2 SMNVEV (reference sequence). CDR3 nucleotide sequence: TGTGCCAGCAGTACCTTACAGAGCGAGCAGTACTTC. Protein product: CASSTLQSEQYF.

The chain uses TRBV2 and TRBJ2-5; D not certain. Germline CDR1 SNHLY, CDR2 FYNNEI. This CDR3 region has 16 residues. With 1 base removed from V and 1 base from J, the gap between germline ends came to 13 bases. In DNA, the CDR3 is TGTGCCAGCAGTGAAGGGGCCGCGTATTTCCAAGAGACCCAGTACTTC. Translation: CASSEGAAYFQETQYF.

The sample holds a few counts of this clonotype. This chain links TRBV28 with TRBJ2-7; 8 positions match TRBD1. There are 15 residues in the CDR3. Germline V lookup: CDR1 MDHEN, CDR2 SYDVKM. V lost 6 bases and J lost 3; bases outside the gene matches: 10. The CDR3 loop reads CASRVHGTGLYEQYF. CDR3 nucleotide sequence: TGTGCCAGCAGAGTTCACGGGACAGGCCTCTACGAGCAGTACTTC.

This clonotype was recorded at least ten times. The V gene is TRBV29-1, the J gene TRBJ1-1; no clear D. Trimming took 6 bases from V and 4 from J, leaving 15 bases between them. The CDR3 has 13 residues. CDR1 SQVTM and CDR2 ANQGSEA come from the germline V gene. In DNA form, the CDR3 reads TGCAGCGTCACCGTAGGGATCACCACTGAAGCTTTCTTT. Protein product: CSVTVGITTEAFF.

This clonotype was detected a few times. The chain has TRBV5-1 and TRBJ2-5; D possibly corresponds to TRBD1 (5 bases). CDR1 SGHRS and CDR2 YFSETQ come from the germline V gene. This CDR3 spans 15 amino acids. V was cut by 1 base and J by 0 bases, with 10 bases left in between. CDR3: CASSLLGRYQETQYF. The DNA of the CDR3 is TGCGCCAGCAGCTTGTTGGGGCGCTACCAAGAGACCCAGTACTTC.

This clonotype was found many times. The V call is TRBV28, the J call TRBJ1-1; possibly TRBD1 for D (5 bases). Trimming left V 5 bases short and J 7 bases short, with 17 bases between. The CDR3 totals 14 residues. Germline V gene sequence: CDR1 MDHEN, CDR2 SYDVKM. CDR3 sequence reads: CASSLRGPIGEAFF. For the CDR3, the DNA is TGTGCCAGCAGTCTCCGGGGCCCAATCGGTGAAGCTTTCTTT.

This chain links TRBV6-1 with TRBJ1-3; 10 positions agree with TRBD1. V shed 4 bases, J shed 4 bases, and the junction held 4 bases outside the gene matches. CDR1 MNHNS and CDR2 SASEGT come from the germline V gene. CDR3 size: 15 residues. CDR3 sequence (DNA): TGTGCCAGCAGTGTTGGGACAGGGGCCGGAAACACCATATATTTT. Translated: CASSVGTGAGNTIYF.

Many counts were recorded for this clonotype. J is TRBJ2-1 and V is TRBV11-3, with TRBD1 as a possible D gene (6 bases). V was trimmed by 6 bases and J by 2 bases, leaving 11 bases between them. This CDR3 has 14 amino acids. CDR1 is SGHNT, CDR2 YENEEA, per germline. For the CDR3, the DNA is TGTGCCAGCAGTCCCAGGGGTACCTACAATGAGCAGTTCTTC. It encodes CASSPRGTYNEQFF.

This clonotype was counted a few times. The chain couples TRBV12-3 or TRBV12-4 to TRBJ2-2, with TRBD2 matching 12 bases. The CDR3 covers 15 residues. V trimming: 5 bases; J trimming: 5 bases; junction bases outside the gene matches: 3. CDR3 in DNA: TGTGCCAGCAGTGGACTAGCGGGGTCAACCGGGGAGCTGTTTTTT. It yields the protein CASSGLAGSTGELFF.

This clonotype was counted between two and nine times. The gene calls are TRBV29-1 and TRBJ2-1; D is ambiguous. In germline, CDR1 is SQVTM, CDR2 ANQGSEA. This CDR3 region has 11 residues. Trimming removed 3 bases from V and 3 bases from J, with 3 bases in between. CDR3 coding DNA: TGCAGCGTTGACCGCTACAATGAGCAGTTCTTC. Translating gives CSVDRYNEQFF.